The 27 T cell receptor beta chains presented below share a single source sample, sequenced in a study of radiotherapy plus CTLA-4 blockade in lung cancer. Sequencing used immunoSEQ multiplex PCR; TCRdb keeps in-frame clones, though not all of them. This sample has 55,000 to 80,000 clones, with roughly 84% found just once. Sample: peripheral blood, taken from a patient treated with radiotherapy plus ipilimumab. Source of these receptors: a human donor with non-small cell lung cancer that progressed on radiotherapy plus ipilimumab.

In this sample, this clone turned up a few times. CDR3 nucleotide sequence: TGTGCCAGCAGGCCTCTAGCGGGCGACGGCACCGGGGAGCTGTTTTTT. Its translation is CASRPLAGDGTGELFF. The chain links TRBV27 to TRBJ2-2; TRBD2 matches at 8 bases. Germline CDR1 and CDR2: MNHEY and SMNVEV (reference sequence). This CDR3 is 16 amino acids long. V trimming: 6 bases; J trimming: 4 bases; junction bases outside the gene matches: 10.

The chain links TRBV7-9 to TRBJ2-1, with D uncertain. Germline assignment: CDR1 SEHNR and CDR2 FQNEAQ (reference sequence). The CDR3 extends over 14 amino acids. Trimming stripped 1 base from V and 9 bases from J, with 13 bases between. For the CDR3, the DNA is TGTGCCAGCAGCTTAGAGCGCCCCAGGATTGAGCAGTTCTTC. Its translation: CASSLERPRIEQFF.

The CDR3 nucleotides are TGTGCCAGCAGCGTACTTGGGGAGACCCAGTACTTC. Translating it yields CASSVLGETQYF. This chain joins TRBV9 and TRBJ2-5, with unresolved D. Per the germline V gene, CDR1 is SGDLS and CDR2 is YYNGEE. V lost 1 base and J lost 5, with 6 bases in between. The CDR3 has 12 residues.

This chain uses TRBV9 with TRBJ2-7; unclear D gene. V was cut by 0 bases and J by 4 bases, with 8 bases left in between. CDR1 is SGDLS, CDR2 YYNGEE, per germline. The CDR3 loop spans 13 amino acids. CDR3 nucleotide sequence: TGTGCCAGCAGCGTAGATGGGGATTACGAGCAGTACTTC. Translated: CASSVDGDYEQYF.

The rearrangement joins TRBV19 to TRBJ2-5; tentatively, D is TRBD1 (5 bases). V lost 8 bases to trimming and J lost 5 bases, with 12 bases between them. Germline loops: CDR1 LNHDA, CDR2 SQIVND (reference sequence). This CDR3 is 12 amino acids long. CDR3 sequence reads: CASGREKETQYF. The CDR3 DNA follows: TGTGCCAGTGGCAGGGAAAAGGAGACCCAGTACTTC.

The CDR3 protein is CASSAQQGEDTEAFF. CDR3 in DNA: TGTGCCAGCAGCGCACAACAGGGGGAGGACACTGAAGCTTTCTTT. The gene calls are TRBV7-6 and TRBJ1-1, with 8 bases matching TRBD1. The CDR3 is 15 residues long. Trimming at V came to 5 bases and at J to 3 bases, leaving 8 bases not matched to a gene. CDR1 is SGHVS, CDR2 FNYEAQ, per germline.

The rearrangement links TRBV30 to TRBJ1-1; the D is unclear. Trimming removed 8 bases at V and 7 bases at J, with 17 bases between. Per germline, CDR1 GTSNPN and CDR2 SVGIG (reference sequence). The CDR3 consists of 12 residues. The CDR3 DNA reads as TGTGCCGTGTGGGGTCGGGGTGGTGAAGCTTTCTTT. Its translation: CAVWGRGGEAFF.

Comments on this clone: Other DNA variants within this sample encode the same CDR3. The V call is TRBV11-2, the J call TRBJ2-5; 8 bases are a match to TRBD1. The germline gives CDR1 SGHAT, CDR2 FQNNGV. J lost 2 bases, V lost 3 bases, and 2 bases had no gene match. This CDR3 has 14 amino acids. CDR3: CASSLGTGQETQYF. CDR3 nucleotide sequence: TGTGCCAGCAGCTTGGGGACAGGACAAGAGACCCAGTACTTC.

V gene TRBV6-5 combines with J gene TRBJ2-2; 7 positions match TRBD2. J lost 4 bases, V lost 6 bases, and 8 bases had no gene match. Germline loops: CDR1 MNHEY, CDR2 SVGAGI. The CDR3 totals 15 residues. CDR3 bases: TGTGCCAGCAGGGATACTAGCGTGGGCACCGGGGAGCTGTTTTTT. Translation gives CASRDTSVGTGELFF.

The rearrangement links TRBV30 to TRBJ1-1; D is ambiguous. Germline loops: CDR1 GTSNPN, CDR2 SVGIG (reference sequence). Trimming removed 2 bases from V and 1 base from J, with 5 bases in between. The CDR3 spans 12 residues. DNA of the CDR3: TGTGCCTGGAGTAACAAGAACACTGAAGCTTTCTTT. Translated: CAWSNKNTEAFF.

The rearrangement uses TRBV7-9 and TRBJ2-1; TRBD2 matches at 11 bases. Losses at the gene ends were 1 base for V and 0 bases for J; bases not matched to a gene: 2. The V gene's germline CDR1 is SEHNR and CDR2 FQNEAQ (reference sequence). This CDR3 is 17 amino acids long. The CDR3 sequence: CASSLGGLAGSYNEQFF. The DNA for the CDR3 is TGTGCCAGCAGCTTAGGAGGACTAGCGGGCTCCTACAATGAGCAGTTCTTC.

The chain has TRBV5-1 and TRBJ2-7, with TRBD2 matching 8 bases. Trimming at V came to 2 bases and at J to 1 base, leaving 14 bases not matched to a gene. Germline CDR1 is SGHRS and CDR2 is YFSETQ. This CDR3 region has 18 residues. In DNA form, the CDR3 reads TGCGCCAGCAGCTTAGACACCACCGGGACTAGTGTGTCCTACGAGCAGTACTTC. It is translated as CASSLDTTGTSVSYEQYF.

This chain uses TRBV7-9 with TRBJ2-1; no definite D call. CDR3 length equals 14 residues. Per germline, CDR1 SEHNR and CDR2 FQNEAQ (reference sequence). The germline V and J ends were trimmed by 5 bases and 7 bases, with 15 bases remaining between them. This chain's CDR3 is CASSPSEAWNEQFF. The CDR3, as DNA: TGTGCCAGCAGCCCCTCGGAAGCTTGGAATGAGCAGTTCTTC.

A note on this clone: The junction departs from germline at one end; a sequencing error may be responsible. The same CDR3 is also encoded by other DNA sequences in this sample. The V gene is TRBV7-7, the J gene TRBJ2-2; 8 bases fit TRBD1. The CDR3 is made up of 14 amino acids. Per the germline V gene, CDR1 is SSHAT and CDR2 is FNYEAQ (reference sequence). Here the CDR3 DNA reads TGTGCTAGCAGCCGGACAGGGAGAGCCGGGGAGCTGTTTTTT. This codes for CASSRTGRAGELFF.

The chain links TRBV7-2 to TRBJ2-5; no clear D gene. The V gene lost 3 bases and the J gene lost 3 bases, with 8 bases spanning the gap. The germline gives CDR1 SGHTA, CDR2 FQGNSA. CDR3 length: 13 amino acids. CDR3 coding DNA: TGTGCCAGCAGCTTCGTCTCTAAAGAGACCCAGTACTTC. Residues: CASSFVSKETQYF.

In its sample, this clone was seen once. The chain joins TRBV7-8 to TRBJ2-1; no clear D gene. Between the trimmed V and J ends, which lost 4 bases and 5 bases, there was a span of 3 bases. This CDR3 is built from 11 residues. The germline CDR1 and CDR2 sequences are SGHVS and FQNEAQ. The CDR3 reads CASSSNNEQFF. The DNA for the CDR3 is TGTGCCAGCAGCTCTAACAATGAGCAGTTCTTC.

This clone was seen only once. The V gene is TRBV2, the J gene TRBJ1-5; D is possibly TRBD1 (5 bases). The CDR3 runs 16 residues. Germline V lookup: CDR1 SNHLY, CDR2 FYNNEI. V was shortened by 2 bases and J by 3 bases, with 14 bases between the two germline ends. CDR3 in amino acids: CASSEPPKGANQPQHF. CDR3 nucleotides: TGTGCCAGCAGTGAACCCCCCAAAGGGGCCAATCAGCCCCAGCATTTT.

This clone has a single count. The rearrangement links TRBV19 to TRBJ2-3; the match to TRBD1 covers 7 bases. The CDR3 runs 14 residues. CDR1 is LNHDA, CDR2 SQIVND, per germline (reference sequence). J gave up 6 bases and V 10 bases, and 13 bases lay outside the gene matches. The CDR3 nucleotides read TGTGCCACCAAACGGGAAGGGGGCGGGGATACGCAGTATTTT. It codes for CATKREGGGDTQYF. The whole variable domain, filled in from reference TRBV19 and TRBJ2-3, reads DGGITQSPKYLFRKEGQNVTLSCEQNLNHDAMYWYRQDPGQGLRLIYYSQIVNDFQKGDIAEGYSVSREKKESFPLTVTSAQKNPTAFYLCATKREGGGDTQYFGPGTRLTVL.

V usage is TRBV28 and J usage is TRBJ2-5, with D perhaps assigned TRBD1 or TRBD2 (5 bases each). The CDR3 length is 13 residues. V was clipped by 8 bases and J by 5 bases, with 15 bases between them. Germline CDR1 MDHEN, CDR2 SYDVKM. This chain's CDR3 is CASSAGREETQYF. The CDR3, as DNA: TGTGCCAGCTCCGCAGGGAGAGAGGAGACCCAGTACTTC.

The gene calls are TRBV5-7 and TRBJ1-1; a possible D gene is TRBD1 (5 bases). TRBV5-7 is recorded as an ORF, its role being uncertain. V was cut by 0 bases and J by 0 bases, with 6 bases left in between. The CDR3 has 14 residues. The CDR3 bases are TGTGCCAGCAGCTTGGAGGGACTGAACACTGAAGCTTTCTTT. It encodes CASSLEGLNTEAFF.

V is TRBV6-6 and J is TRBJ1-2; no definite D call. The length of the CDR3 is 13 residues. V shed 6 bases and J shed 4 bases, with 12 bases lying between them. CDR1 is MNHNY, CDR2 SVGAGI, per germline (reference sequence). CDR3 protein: CASSPGRGYGYTF. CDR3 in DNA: TGTGCCAGCAGCCCTGGACGGGGCTATGGCTACACCTTC.

The CDR3 here is CASSGTTNTEAFF. DNA for the CDR3: TGTGCCAGCAGCGGGACAACGAACACTGAAGCTTTCTTT. The chain links TRBV4-2 to TRBJ1-1; weak D call: TRBD1 (6 bases). Germline V gene lookup returns CDR1 LGHNA and CDR2 YNFKEQ. The CDR3 sequence is 13 residues long. V was shortened by 5 bases and J by 1 base, with 8 bases between the two germline ends.

CDR3 coding DNA: TGTGCCATCAGTGAGCGGGACAAGGATACGCAGTATTTT. Protein product: CAISERDKDTQYF. The chain is built from TRBV10-3 and TRBJ2-3, with D tentatively TRBD1 (6 bases). This CDR3 is built from 13 residues. Per the germline V gene, CDR1 is ENHRY and CDR2 is SYGVKD. V lost 2 bases and J lost 6, with 9 bases in between.

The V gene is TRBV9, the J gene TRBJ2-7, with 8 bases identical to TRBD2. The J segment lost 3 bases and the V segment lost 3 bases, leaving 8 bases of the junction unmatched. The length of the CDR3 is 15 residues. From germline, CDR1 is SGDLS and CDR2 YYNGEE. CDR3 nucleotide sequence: TGTGCCAGCAGCGACGGGGGGGCGGCAATCTACGAGCAGTACTTC. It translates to CASSDGGAAIYEQYF. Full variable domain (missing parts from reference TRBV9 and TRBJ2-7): DSGVTQTPKHLITATGQRVTLRCSPRSGDLSVYWYQQSLDQGLQFLIQYYNGEERAKGNILERFSAQQFPDLHSELNLSSLELGDSALYFCASSDGGAAIYEQYFGPGTRLTVT.

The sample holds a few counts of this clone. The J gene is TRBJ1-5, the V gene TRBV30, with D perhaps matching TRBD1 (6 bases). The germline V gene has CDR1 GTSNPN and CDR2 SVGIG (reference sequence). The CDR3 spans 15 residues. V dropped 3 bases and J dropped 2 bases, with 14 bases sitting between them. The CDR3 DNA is TGTGCCTGGAGGACACAGGGTGTTGGCAATCAGCCCCAGCATTTT. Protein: CAWRTQGVGNQPQHF.

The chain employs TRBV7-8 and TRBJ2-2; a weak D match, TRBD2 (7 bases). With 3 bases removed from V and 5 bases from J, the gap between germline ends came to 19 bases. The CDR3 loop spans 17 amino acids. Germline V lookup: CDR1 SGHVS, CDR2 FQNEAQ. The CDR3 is CASSFGGALGETGELFF. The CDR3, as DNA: TGTGCCAGCAGCTTTGGGGGGGCGCTAGGAGAGACCGGGGAGCTGTTTTTT.

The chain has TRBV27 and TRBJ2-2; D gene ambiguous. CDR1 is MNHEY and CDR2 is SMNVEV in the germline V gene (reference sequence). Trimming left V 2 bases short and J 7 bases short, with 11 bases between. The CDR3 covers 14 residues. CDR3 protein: CASSLAVVGGELFF. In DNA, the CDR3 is TGTGCCAGCAGTTTAGCGGTTGTGGGCGGGGAGCTGTTTTTT.